These 18 T cell receptor beta chains were all obtained from the same sample, sequenced in a study of T-cell reconstitution after alpha-beta-depleted transplantation in children. Unique molecular identifiers were used in preparing the TCRbeta library. TCRdb re-called the PCR reads through MiXCR, storing one row per CDR3 protein. The sample consists of almost 600,000 distinct CDR3 sequences, 27% of them appearing once. The sequences come from PBMCs, collected before TCRalphabeta/CD19-depleted stem cell transplant. The receptors originated from a boy younger than two with Wiskott-Aldrich syndrome, due to receive a stem cell transplant.

This clonotype turned up a few times. One end of the junction is discordant with germline, which a read error may explain. The V and J genes are TRBV5-1 and TRBJ1-1, with D possibly being TRBD1 (5 bases). Looked up from germline, CDR1 is SGHRS and CDR2 is YFSETQ. The CDR3 contains 15 residues. CDR3 sequence: CASSLSETDMNTEAF. The CDR3 DNA follows: TGCGCCAGCAGCTTGAGCGAGACAGATATGAACACTGAAGCTTTT. Together with reference TRBV5-1 and TRBJ1-1, the CDR3 gives the full variable domain: KAGVTQTPRYLIKTRGQQVTLSCSPISGHRSVSWYQQTPGQGLQFLFEYFSETQRNKGNFPGRFSGRQFSNSRSEMNVSTLELGDSALYLCASSLSETDMNTEAFGQGTRLTVV.

This clonotype turned up a few times. The rearrangement links TRBV2 to TRBJ2-2; D ambiguous. Germline assignment: CDR1 SNHLY and CDR2 FYNNEI. This CDR3 spans 11 amino acids. Trimming removed 6 bases at V and 7 bases at J, with 6 bases between. For the CDR3, the DNA is TGTGCCAGCAGGTACAGCGGGGAGCTGTTTTTT. This encodes CASRYSGELFF.

In its sample, this clonotype was seen a few times. J is TRBJ2-6 and V is TRBV10-3; D gene uncertain. Germline assignment: CDR1 ENHRY and CDR2 SYGVKD. This CDR3 is built from 16 residues. The ends were cut back, 3 bases at V and 0 bases at J, with 9 bases in the middle. CDR3 nucleotide sequence: TGTGCCATCAGTGAACGACGGAACTCTGGGGCCAACGTCCTGACTTTC. Residues: CAISERRNSGANVLTF.

This clonotype was seen more than once but under ten times. The chain has TRBV5-1 and TRBJ2-7; D possibly corresponds to TRBD2 (6 bases). The V gene lost 2 bases and the J gene lost 6 bases, with 18 bases spanning the gap. The germline gives CDR1 SGHRS, CDR2 YFSETQ. The CDR3 sequence is 15 residues long. CDR3 loop: CASSLSGLPDREQYF. CDR3 coding DNA: TGCGCCAGCAGCTTAAGCGGGCTCCCGGATCGCGAGCAGTACTTC.

This clonotype was seen only a few times. This chain uses TRBV6-2 or TRBV6-3 with TRBJ2-5; 9 bases agree with TRBD2. Trimming removed 5 bases from V and 5 bases from J; junction bases left unmatched: 6. This CDR3 has 14 amino acids. Germline CDR1 reads MNHEY; CDR2 reads SVGEGT. CDR3 bases: TGTGCCAGCAGTGAGGTAGCGGGAGATGAGACCCAGTACTTC. Its translation: CASSEVAGDETQYF.

In its sample, this clonotype was seen many times. This chain connects TRBV12-3 or TRBV12-4 to TRBJ1-1, with 7 bases fitting TRBD1. The CDR3 contains 13 residues. V gave up 5 bases and J gave up 5 bases; unmatched junction bases: 5. The DNA of the CDR3 is TGTGCCAGCAGTCAAACAGGGGAGACTGAAGCTTTCTTT. Its translation is CASSQTGETEAFF.

In regard to this clonotype: Given a much more abundant clone one base away, this may be a read error. This chain connects TRBV18 to TRBJ1-5; D remains unclear. The germline V gene has CDR1 KGHSH and CDR2 LQKENI. The CDR3 contains 14 residues. CDR3 in amino acids: CAISPQDPNQPQHF. In DNA, the CDR3 is TGTGCCATCTCACCCCAGGATCCAAATCAGCCCCAGCATTTT.

This clonotype was seen a handful of times. The gene calls are TRBV12-3 or TRBV12-4 and TRBJ2-6; D not resolved. The CDR3 has 15 residues. Trimming cost V 2 bases and J 2 bases, with 7 bases left between them. The chain's CDR3 is CASSLPRPGANVLTF. The CDR3, as DNA: TGTGCCAGCAGTTTACCCAGACCTGGGGCCAACGTCCTGACTTTC.

This clonotype was detected only a few times. This chain joins TRBV15 and TRBJ2-3, with 15 bases identical to TRBD2. CDR1 and CDR2 from the germline V gene are LNHNV and YYDKDF (reference sequence). V was pared by 3 bases and J by 5 bases, with 0 bases of the junction left unmatched. This CDR3 is 15 amino acids long. The CDR3 region is CATSRGLAGGDTQYF. The CDR3 coding sequence is TGTGCCACCAGCAGGGGACTAGCGGGAGGAGATACGCAGTATTTT.

This clonotype was counted between two and nine times. One end of the junction varies from germline; a read error may be responsible. The chain uses TRBV7-7 and TRBJ2-2, with D perhaps being TRBD1 or TRBD2 (6 bases each). This CDR3 has 14 residues. Germline V CDR1 and CDR2: SSHAT, FNYEAQ (reference sequence). CDR3 protein: CACSLDSGGRELFF. The CDR3 bases are TGTGCCTGCAGCTTGGACAGCGGAGGGCGGGAGCTGTTTTTT.

In its sample, this clonotype was seen a few times. This chain uses TRBV13 with TRBJ2-1, with 8 positions matching TRBD2. Losses at the gene ends were 5 bases for V and 0 bases for J; bases not matched to a gene: 9. CDR1 is PRHDT and CDR2 is FYEKMQ in the germline V gene (reference sequence). This CDR3 is built from 17 residues. CDR3 in DNA: TGTGCCAGCAGCACACGCGAGCGGGAGAGCTCCTACAATGAGCAGTTCTTC. This encodes CASSTRERESSYNEQFF. Variable domain in full (rest from reference TRBV13 and TRBJ2-1): AAGVIQSPRHLIKEKRETATLKCYPIPRHDTVYWYQQGPGQDPQFLISFYEKMQSDKGSIPDRFSAQQFSDYHSELNMSSLELGDSALYFCASSTRERESSYNEQFFGPGTRLTVL.

This clonotype occurred a few times. This chain connects TRBV29-1 to TRBJ2-7, with D unresolved. CDR3 length equals 13 residues. Germline CDR1 SQVTM, CDR2 ANQGSEA. Trimming took 2 bases from V and 3 from J, leaving 11 bases between them. The CDR3 is CSVEITASYEQYF. The CDR3 DNA reads as TGCAGCGTTGAAATCACAGCAAGCTACGAGCAGTACTTC.

This clonotype was found a few times. The CDR3 loop reads CASSLVGGGDTQYF. CDR3 DNA sequence: TGTGCCAGCAGCCTAGTGGGGGGGGGAGATACGCAGTATTTT. The V gene is TRBV7-2, the J gene TRBJ2-3; 7 bases are a match to TRBD2. CDR3 length: 14 amino acids. After removal of 5 bases from V and 5 bases from J, the junction contained 7 bases not matched to a gene. Germline V gene data show CDR1 as SGHTA and CDR2 as FQGNSA.

The sample holds a few counts of this clonotype. In DNA, the CDR3 is TGTGCCACCAGTGGAGCTAGCGGGAGGGCCTTAGGTGAGCAGTTCTTC. Translation gives CATSGASGRALGEQFF. The chain has TRBV24-1 and TRBJ2-1; TRBD2 matches at 12 bases. The J segment lost 9 bases and the V segment lost 5 bases, leaving 10 bases of the junction unmatched. The CDR3 has 16 residues. CDR1 KGHDR and CDR2 SFDVKD come from the germline V gene.

This clonotype was recorded a few times. This chain joins TRBV5-1 and TRBJ1-5; 8 bases match TRBD1. Per germline, CDR1 SGHRS and CDR2 YFSETQ. The CDR3 is made up of 15 amino acids. Germline trimming cut 4 bases from V and 5 bases from J; bases unmatched to any gene: 8. CDR3 residues: CASSTGTGPDQPQHF. CDR3 sequence (DNA): TGCGCCAGCAGCACGGGGACAGGCCCAGATCAGCCCCAGCATTTT.

As regards this clonotype: Sequence at one end of the junction differs from germline and may be a read error. The gene calls are TRBV20-1 and TRBJ2-3; 7 bases line up with TRBD2. Germline CDR1 is DFQATT and CDR2 is SNEGSKA (reference sequence). This CDR3 is built from 12 residues. CDR3 in amino acids: CSARTKREVRNF. In nucleotides, the CDR3 is TGCAGTGCCCGAACCAAGCGGGAAGTTCGGAATTTT.

The rearrangement uses TRBV20-1 and TRBJ1-2; D possibly corresponds to TRBD1 (6 bases). The V end was cut by 3 bases, the J end by 8 bases, with 10 bases between. Germline loops: CDR1 DFQATT, CDR2 SNEGSKA (reference sequence). The length of the CDR3 is 11 residues. The CDR3 region has the DNA TGCAGTGCTAGTGGCAGGGGAGGCTACACCTTC. Amino acid sequence: CSASGRGGYTF.

This clonotype has just a few counts. The J gene is TRBJ2-1, the V gene TRBV12-3 or TRBV12-4; unclear D gene. V was pared by 10 bases and J by 0 bases, with 10 bases between. CDR3 length equals 13 residues. The CDR3 sequence is CATQESSYNEQFF. CDR3 DNA: TGTGCCACCCAGGAAAGCTCCTACAATGAGCAGTTCTTC.